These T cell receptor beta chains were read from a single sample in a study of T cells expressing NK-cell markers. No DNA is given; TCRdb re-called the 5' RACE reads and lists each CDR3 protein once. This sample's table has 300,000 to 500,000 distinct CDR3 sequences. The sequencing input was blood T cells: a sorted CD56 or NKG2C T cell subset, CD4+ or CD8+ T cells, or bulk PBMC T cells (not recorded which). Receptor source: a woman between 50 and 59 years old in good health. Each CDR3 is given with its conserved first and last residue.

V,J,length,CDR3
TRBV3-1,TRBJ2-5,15,CASSQESKGGETQYF
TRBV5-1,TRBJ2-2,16,CASSLTAGPNTGELFF
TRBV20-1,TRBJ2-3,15,CSARQPERGTDTQYF
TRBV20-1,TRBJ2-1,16,CSARVAKLAGAWEQFF
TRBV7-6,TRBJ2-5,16,CASSLGGRGMVGTQYF
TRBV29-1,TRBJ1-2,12,CSARRGSYGYTF
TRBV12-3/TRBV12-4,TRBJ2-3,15,CASSFMTGGTDTQYF
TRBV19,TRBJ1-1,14,CASSRQTMNTEAFF
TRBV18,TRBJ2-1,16,CASSPILAGAYNEQFF
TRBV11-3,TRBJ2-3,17,CASSLEGRGWGTDTQYF
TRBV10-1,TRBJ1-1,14,CASSYGQLNTEAFF
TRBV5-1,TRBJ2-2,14,CASSFSGNTGELFF
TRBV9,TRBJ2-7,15,CASSVDGSGLYEQYF
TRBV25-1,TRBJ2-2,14,CASSEMGYTGELFF
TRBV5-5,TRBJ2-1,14,CASSPRGTYNEQFF
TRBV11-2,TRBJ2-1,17,CASSSGRGAGGHNEQFF
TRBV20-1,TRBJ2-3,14,CSARDHVAGDTQYF
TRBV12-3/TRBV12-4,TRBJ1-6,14,CASSLGVGWSPLHF
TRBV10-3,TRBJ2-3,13,CAISEWRGDTQYF
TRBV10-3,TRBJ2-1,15,CAISESGGSRDEQFF
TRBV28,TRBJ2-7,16,CASRPTTSGRAGEQYF
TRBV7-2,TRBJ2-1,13,CASSPRKRQGQFF
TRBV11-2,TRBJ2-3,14,CASSWWRESDTQYF